One sample yielded the 18 T cell receptor beta chains listed below, sequenced in a study of PD-1 blockade in classical Hodgkin lymphoma. Every patient had relapsed following autologous stem cell transplantation, and cohorts differed in brentuximab vedotin exposure. Only in-frame clones appear in the TCRdb table, and some are missing; sequencing was by immunoSEQ multiplex PCR. Of about 75,000 clones in the sample, about 93% are singletons; the top ten hold about 7.8%. This specimen was peripheral blood mononuclear cells (PBMCs), taken at baseline. Source of these receptors: a human donor with classical Hodgkin lymphoma.

The CDR3 is CASSVEGALQPQHF. As DNA, the CDR3 is TGTGCCAGCAGCGTAGAAGGGGCTCTTCAGCCCCAGCATTTT. The chain couples TRBV9 to TRBJ1-5; a possible D gene is TRBD1 (5 bases). V shed 0 bases and J shed 6 bases, with 10 bases lying between them. This CDR3 comprises 14 residues. From germline, CDR1 is SGDLS and CDR2 YYNGEE.

This clone turned up a few times. The genes are TRBV5-6 and TRBJ2-1; D unclear. This CDR3 is built from 14 residues. V was trimmed by 2 bases and J by 1 base, leaving 7 bases between them. Per germline, CDR1 SGHDT and CDR2 YYEEEE. This CDR3 reads CASSFYLSYNEQFF. CDR3 DNA: TGTGCCAGCAGCTTTTACCTATCCTACAATGAGCAGTTCTTC.

The genes are TRBV9 and TRBJ2-7; TRBD2 is a possible D gene (7 bases). There are 15 residues in the CDR3. Trimming shortened V by 4 bases and J by 2 bases, and 16 bases separated the two germline ends. CDR1 and CDR2 (germline): SGDLS, YYNGEE. CDR3 nucleotide sequence: TGTGCCAGCAGCCTCTCCGGGGGGCTCGCCTACGAGCAGTACTTC. Translation gives CASSLSGGLAYEQYF.

The chain combines TRBV18 with TRBJ1-6; unclear D gene. The V gene lost 2 bases and the J gene lost 2 bases, with 7 bases spanning the gap. The germline CDR1 and CDR2 sequences are KGHSH and LQKENI. The CDR3 is 15 residues long. The CDR3 reads CASSPGGPYNSPLHF. The CDR3 nucleotides are TGTGCCAGCTCACCAGGTGGACCCTATAATTCACCCCTCCACTTT.

V gene TRBV5-4 combines with J gene TRBJ2-7, with 9 bases aligning to TRBD2. CDR1 SGHNT and CDR2 YYREEE come from the germline V gene (reference sequence). Unmatched junction bases numbered 19, after V lost 1 base and J lost 5 bases. The CDR3 consists of 19 residues. CDR3 DNA: TGTGCCAGCAGCTTGACTTATTCTGCGGGACTAGCTGTACACAACGAGCAGTACTTC. As protein: CASSLTYSAGLAVHNEQYF.

The chain links TRBV6-6 to TRBJ2-7; D is unclear. CDR3 size: 13 residues. From germline, CDR1 is MNHNY and CDR2 SVGAGI (reference sequence). Trimming removed 6 bases at V and 0 bases at J, with 9 bases between. In DNA form, the CDR3 reads TGTGCCAGCAGGGCGGAAAACTCCTACGAGCAGTACTTC. Translated, it gives CASRAENSYEQYF.

The chain combines TRBV5-4 with TRBJ2-3; 11 nucleotides line up with TRBD2. The CDR3 is made up of 16 amino acids. Germline assignment: CDR1 SGHNT and CDR2 YYREEE (reference sequence). J lost 3 bases, V lost 4 bases, and 7 bases had no gene match. The DNA of the CDR3 is TGTGCCAGCAGCGTACTAGCGGGGGTTCGTACAGATACGCAGTATTTT. This encodes CASSVLAGVRTDTQYF. The variable domain in full, with the rest retrieved from reference TRBV5-4 and TRBJ2-3, is ETGVTQSPTHLIKTRGQQVTLRCSSQSGHNTVSWYQQALGQGPQFIFQYYREEENGRGNFPPRFSGLQFPNYSSELNVNALELDDSALYLCASSVLAGVRTDTQYFGPGTRLTVL.

The rearrangement uses TRBV27 and TRBJ2-7, with D unclear. CDR3 length: 12 amino acids. The germline CDR1 and CDR2 sequences are MNHEY and SMNVEV (reference sequence). Deletions cut 1 base from V and 4 bases from J, with 5 bases between. CDR3 in DNA: TGTGCCAGCAGTTTATATGGGTACGAGCAGTACTTC. It encodes CASSLYGYEQYF.

The gene calls are TRBV14 and TRBJ2-1; the match to TRBD1 covers 12 bases. Germline V lookup: CDR1 SGHDN, CDR2 FVKESK. This CDR3 is 16 amino acids long. V was clipped by 1 base and J by 6 bases; unmatched bases: 4. CDR3 bases: TGTGCCAGCAGCCAAGTCGGGACAGGGGGCCCCAATGAGCAGTTCTTC. It yields the protein CASSQVGTGGPNEQFF.

This chain uses TRBV19 with TRBJ1-1; D gene unclear. This CDR3 is 12 amino acids long. The V gene's germline CDR1 is LNHDA and CDR2 SQIVND (reference sequence). The V end was cut by 6 bases, the J end by 6 bases, with 11 bases between. For the CDR3, the DNA is TGTGCCAGTAGCACCTCCGGGGCTGAAGCTTTCTTT. Protein sequence: CASSTSGAEAFF. The full variable domain, rest sourced from reference TRBV19 and TRBJ1-1, is DGGITQSPKYLFRKEGQNVTLSCEQNLNHDAMYWYRQDPGQGLRLIYYSQIVNDFQKGDIAEGYSVSREKKESFPLTVTSAQKNPTAFYLCASSTSGAEAFFGQGTRLTVV.

The chain combines TRBV11-2 with TRBJ2-1; TRBD2 matches at 8 bases. V dropped 5 bases and J dropped 3; count of bases not matched to a gene: 9. Germline values: CDR1 SGHAT, CDR2 FQNNGV. The CDR3 has 16 residues. The CDR3, as DNA: TGTGCCAGCAGCAACCACCTAGCGGGTCACTACAATGAGCAGTTCTTC. It codes for CASSNHLAGHYNEQFF.

V is TRBV5-1 and J is TRBJ2-5; 7 positions match TRBD2. V lost 3 bases to trimming and J lost 11 bases; unmatched junction nucleotides: 4. Germline V gene data show CDR1 as SGHRS and CDR2 as YFSETQ. There are 11 residues in the CDR3. The CDR3 DNA follows: TGCGCCAGCAGCTGGGAGGGTTCGCAGTACTTC. Its protein is CASSWEGSQYF.

The rearrangement links TRBV5-1 to TRBJ2-5; TRBD1 might be the D (6 bases). From germline, CDR1 is SGHRS and CDR2 YFSETQ. CDR3 length equals 15 residues. V lost 4 bases and J lost 2, with 15 bases in between. This chain's CDR3 is CASSAGDLGQETQYF. CDR3 nucleotides: TGCGCCAGCAGCGCAGGGGATTTGGGGCAAGAGACCCAGTACTTC.

V and J are TRBV11-2 and TRBJ2-5; D is unclear. Germline V CDR1 and CDR2: SGHAT, FQNNGV. Trimming removed 1 base at V and 2 bases at J, with 8 bases between. This CDR3 is 14 amino acids long. Here the CDR3 DNA reads TGTGCCAGCAGCTTAGGGGTCTTACAAGAGACCCAGTACTTC. This gives the protein CASSLGVLQETQYF. Drawing the rest from reference TRBV11-2 and TRBJ2-5, the complete variable domain is EAGVAQSPRYKIIEKRQSVAFWCNPISGHATLYWYQQILGQGPKLLIQFQNNGVVDDSQLPKDRFSAERLKGVDSTLKIQPAKLEDSAVYLCASSLGVLQETQYFGPGTRLLVL.

This clone has a single count. V is TRBV7-3 and J is TRBJ2-2; D remains unclear. The CDR3 is 15 residues long. In germline, CDR1 is SGHTA, CDR2 FQGTGA. With 5 bases removed from V and 5 bases from J, the gap between germline ends came to 15 bases. The CDR3 sequence: CASSPGEGRTGELFF. The CDR3 DNA reads as TGTGCCAGCAGCCCGGGTGAAGGACGGACCGGGGAGCTGTTTTTT.

As DNA, the CDR3 is TGTGCCAGCAGCTTAGCAGTACAGGGGAATGAGCAGTTCTTC. Protein: CASSLAVQGNEQFF. V and J are TRBV7-2 and TRBJ2-1, with 7 bases lining up with TRBD1. The CDR3 runs 14 residues. Germline V lookup: CDR1 SGHTA, CDR2 FQGNSA. The V and J ends lost 0 bases and 7 bases, in that order; junction bases with no gene match: 3.

The rearrangement joins TRBV19 to TRBJ1-3; D is undetermined. Germline CDR1 reads LNHDA; CDR2 reads SQIVND (reference sequence). V gave up 5 bases and J gave up 0 bases, with 17 bases separating them. The CDR3 runs 17 residues. This CDR3 is CASSLDGTRPSGNTIYF. In DNA, the CDR3 is TGTGCCAGTAGTTTGGACGGAACGAGGCCCTCTGGAAACACCATATATTTT.

V usage is TRBV2 and J usage is TRBJ2-7; TRBD2 agrees at 7 bases. This CDR3 has 15 amino acids. V shed 0 bases, J shed 1 base, and the junction held 3 bases outside the gene matches. Germline V gene data show CDR1 as SNHLY and CDR2 as FYNNEI. CDR3 protein: CASSEAKRGSYEQYF. The CDR3 region has the DNA TGTGCCAGCAGTGAAGCTAAGCGGGGATCCTACGAGCAGTACTTC.